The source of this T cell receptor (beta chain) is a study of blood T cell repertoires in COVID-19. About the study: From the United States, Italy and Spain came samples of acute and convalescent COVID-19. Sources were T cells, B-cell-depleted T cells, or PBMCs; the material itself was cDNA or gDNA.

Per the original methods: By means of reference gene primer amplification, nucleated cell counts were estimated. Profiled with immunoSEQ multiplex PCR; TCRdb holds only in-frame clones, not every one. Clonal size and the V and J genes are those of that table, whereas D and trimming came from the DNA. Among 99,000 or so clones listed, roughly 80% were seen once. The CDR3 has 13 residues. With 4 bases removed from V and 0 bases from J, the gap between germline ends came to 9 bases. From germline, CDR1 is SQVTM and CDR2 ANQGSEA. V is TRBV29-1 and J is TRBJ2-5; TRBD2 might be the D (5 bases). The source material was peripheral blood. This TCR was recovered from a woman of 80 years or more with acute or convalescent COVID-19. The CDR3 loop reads CSVVGDNQETQYF. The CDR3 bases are TGCAGCGTTGTGGGAGACAACCAAGAGACCCAGTACTTC.